Listed below are T cell receptor beta chains from one sample, sequenced in a study of T cells after yellow fever vaccination. TCRdb called the 5' RACE reads again in MiXCR, with one record for every CDR3 protein. The sample comprises a few hundred thousand distinct CDR3 sequences, approximately 10% of which are singletons, and around 3.1% rests with the top ten. The source was CD4+ T cells sorted from PBMCs, collected 5 days after the yellow fever booster vaccination. All receptors come from a man younger than 30 who received the YFV17D yellow fever vaccine. The CDR3 runs from the conserved cysteine through the conserved F or W. A D gene is named only where the DNA matches it firmly. Size tells how often a clone was seen (once, few, many) or the class of an expanded clone, and some rows leave it out.

CASSLQLAQFPNTQYF,TGTGCCAGCAGCTTACAACTAGCTCAGTTCCCAAATACGCAGTATTTT,few,16,TRBV7-6,.,TRBJ2-3
CASSFRDITCEQYF,TGTGCCAGCAGCTTCAGGGACATCACCTGCGAGCAGTACTTC,few,14,TRBV7-8,.,TRBJ2-7
CASSPIKHPGQPQHF,TGTGCCAGCTCACCAATAAAACATCCGGGGCAGCCCCAGCATTTT,many,15,TRBV18,.,TRBJ1-5
CASSYETGRSEAFF,TGTGCCAGCAGTTACGAAACCGGACGGAGTGAAGCTTTCTTT,few,14,TRBV6-6,.,TRBJ1-1
CASRLVPNRGGGATDTQYF,TGTGCCAGCCGTCTCGTCCCAAACCGTGGCGGGGGGGCGACAGATACGCAGTATTTT,few,19,TRBV21-1,.,TRBJ2-3
CASSLVSYRTGGHNEQFF,TGTGCCAGCAGCTTAGTATCGTATCGGACAGGGGGCCACAATGAGCAGTTCTTC,.,18,TRBV7-2,TRBD1,TRBJ2-1
CASSLAGHFSNQPQHF,TGCGCCAGCAGCTTAGCGGGACACTTTAGCAATCAGCCCCAGCATTTT,many,16,TRBV4-1,.,TRBJ1-5
CASSQGDRRYEKLFF,TGTGCCAGCAGCCAAGGGGACAGAAGATATGAAAAACTGTTTTTT,.,15,TRBV7-2,TRBD1,TRBJ1-4
CSASPGTTNEKLFF,TGCAGTGCTAGCCCCGGGACTACTAATGAAAAACTGTTTTTT,few,14,TRBV20-1,.,TRBJ1-4
CASSQDRPGQETQYF,TGTGCCAGCAGCCAAGATCGTCCAGGACAAGAGACCCAGTACTTC,many,15,TRBV4-2,.,TRBJ2-5
CSVRRGGAGEQYF,TGCAGTGTACGGCGCGGGGGGGCCGGGGAGCAGTACTTC,.,13,TRBV20-1,TRBD2,TRBJ2-7
CASSPPRLAGGKETQYF,TGCGCCAGCAGCCCCCCGCGCTTGGCGGGGGGAAAAGAGACCCAGTACTTC,few,17,TRBV4-1,TRBD2,TRBJ2-5